This T cell receptor beta chain was obtained from a study of siplizumab effects on memory and regulatory T cells. It was 85,000 to 100,000 TCR templates that were assayed per sample. Clones were sequenced by immunoSEQ multiplex PCR, and TCRdb holds only the in-frame ones, with some missing. The data hold around 99,000 clones, with 92% observed a single time. This CDR3 is 19 amino acids long. Points on this clone: The antigen remains undetermined.

Study observations and caveats: Alloreactive sequences tracing back to unstimulated CD4+ memory cells fell significantly with siplizumab. The alloresponse seemed to draw substantially on naive T cells, which appeared more diverse than memory cells.

The material sequenced was Tregs sorted from blood. This receptor was identified in a human donor in good health. The chain employs TRBV21-1 and TRBJ2-7. TRBV21-1 is described as a pseudogene. In DNA, the CDR3 is TGTGCCAGCAGCATCGCGGGACTTTCGGCCCCTCAGGGGTCCTACGAGCAGTACTTC. Residues: CASSIAGLSAPQGSYEQYF.